These T cell receptor beta chains were read from a single sample in a study of blood T cell repertoires in COVID-19. Sequenced by immunoSEQ multiplex PCR; TCRdb stores in-frame clones only, minus some. The repertoire consists of roughly 260,000 clones, with more than 70% occurring once and the leading ten covering around 2.9%. The specimen was peripheral blood. The receptors here all came from a young woman with acute or convalescent COVID-19. Each CDR3 is given without its conserved first and last residue. Each record gives: V gene, J gene, CDR3 protein.

TRBV3-1/TRBV3-2	TRBJ2-5	ASSQPLAGVRQTQY
TRBV30	TRBJ1-5	AWSVGLLSNQPQH
TRBV5-6	TRBJ1-5	ASSGVPGQGAWGNQPQH
TRBV7-2	TRBJ1-5	ASSARAGTHSNQPQH
TRBV5-8	TRBJ1-2	ASSFRDEVYYGYT
TRBV12-3/TRBV12-4	TRBJ2-2	ASTRDRAGLF
TRBV11-2	TRBJ1-1	ASSLDRGTEAF
TRBV5-4	TRBJ2-1	ASGREYLKEQF
TRBV19	TRBJ2-1	ASSIDISGLADNEQF
TRBV6-2/TRBV6-3	TRBJ1-2	ASSNTGQVYGYT
TRBV7-2	TRBJ1-5	ASSYRQGSQPQH
TRBV3-1/TRBV3-2	TRBJ1-2	ASSQDRTGSRGDYGYT
TRBV6-2/TRBV6-3	TRBJ1-2	ASSYDPPYRAGYT
TRBV28	TRBJ2-7	ASSFTPGLGEGEQY
TRBV9	TRBJ1-6	ASSVGQGYNSPLH
TRBV11-2	TRBJ1-2	ASSLDAGQTYYGYT
TRBV6-5	TRBJ2-7	ASSYYGGSEPYEQY
TRBV7-8	TRBJ2-3	ASSSWPGHKGPGDTQY
TRBV5-4	TRBJ1-1	ASSPGQGGNTEAF
TRBV5-4	TRBJ1-6	ASSPPGEFRGRALH
TRBV28	TRBJ2-1	ASGAGTSVSNEQF
TRBV9	TRBJ1-4	ASSVGDRGPSEKLF
TRBV2	TRBJ2-7	ASSERGGPDEQY
TRBV6-6	TRBJ2-2	ASSRPGQGASGELF
TRBV25-1	TRBJ2-1	ASNSLTGTSGNNEQF
TRBV6-6	TRBJ1-6	ASEIRRGQYHSPLH
TRBV7-2	TRBJ1-5	ASSSTRRGGPINQPQH
TRBV30	TRBJ1-4	AWSLGTGPNEKLF
TRBV5-1	TRBJ2-7	ASSLEASTSSEQY
TRBV27	TRBJ1-5	ASSTRPTGALNQPQH
TRBV21-1	TRBJ1-6	ASSKDQTNNSPLH
TRBV12-5	TRBJ1-3	ASGLGSFSGNTIY
TRBV19	TRBJ1-1	ASSIAPGPNTEAF
TRBV19	TRBJ1-2	ASIRATEGYGYT
TRBV11-2	TRBJ1-2	ASSLAGQALYGYT
TRBV30	TRBJ1-4	AWSALGEKLF
TRBV6-6	TRBJ1-5	ASRETGGNQPQH
TRBV6-4	TRBJ2-1	ASRKEAVGEQF
TRBV30	TRBJ2-2	AWSNLRNTGELF
TRBV5-1	TRBJ1-1	ASNGGSVEAF
TRBV6-5	TRBJ2-7	ASSYHKGLGYEQY
TRBV28	TRBJ1-2	ASHQGGRGFGYT